The clone carrying this TCR beta chain was recorded many times. Its antigen is not identified. The entry originates in a study of metastatic and nonmetastatic thyroid tumors. About the research overall: Across blood and tumor or nodule tissue, repertoires from malignant and benign thyroid patients were compared with one another.

Authors' analysis steps: What underpinned the distant-metastasis classifier for papillary thyroid cancer was the set of CDR3 differences across clinicopathological groups. Via MiXCR, TCRdb re-called the PCR reads. What appears here as the V and J calls and clone size reflects TCRdb's work, not the paper's. The table lists tens of thousands of clones, roughly 13% of them singletons. General study points: Within blood and tumor, benign nodules reportedly had significantly lower TCR beta diversity than malignant thyroid tumors did.

No treatment of any kind had been given to any patient before thyroid surgery. Sequences were obtained from blood. The TCR originated in a female donor with papillary thyroid cancer or a benign thyroid nodule (not recorded which). Some clones in this sample may be carry-over from other donors' samples.

CDR3 in amino acids: CASSSVVTSGRDGEQFF. The CDR3 DNA is TGTGCCAGCAGTTCTGTAGTGACTAGCGGGAGGGATGGTGAGCAGTTCTTC. V usage is TRBV28 and J usage is TRBJ2-1; 14 bases match TRBD2. CDR3 size: 17 residues. The germline gives CDR1 MDHEN, CDR2 SYDVKM. With 4 bases clipped from V and 9 bases from J, the junction kept 11 bases outside the gene matches.